The following is a T cell receptor (beta chain) sequence with its context. Its target is not known. The data derive from a study of shared clonotypes between healthy human individuals. Study context: Each donor's CD8 memory used one plate, CD8 naive two, each CD4 subset three.

Points from the study as a whole: Naive subsets usually exceeded memory subsets in estimated richness. Few donors limited the genetic and exposure-history diversity represented. Several donors showed sharing of about 4.6% of naive CD4 clonotypes.

The CDR3 spans 15 residues. Germline CDR1 and CDR2: MGHRA and YSYEKL. The ends were cut back, 4 bases at V and 3 bases at J, with 16 bases in the middle. The data were produced by immunoSEQ multiplex PCR, yet TCRdb's version contains in-frame clones alone and is incomplete. There are 1,500,000 or so clones in the sample; approximately 98.5% occur only once, and 0.36% lies in the top ten. The TCR originated in a man aged 25 to 45 in good health. The rearrangement joins TRBV4-1 to TRBJ2-7; TRBD1 is a possible D gene (5 bases). Sequencing was performed on naive CD4+ T cells sorted from blood. Subset: CD45RA+ positively selected. As DNA, the CDR3 is TGCGCCAGCAGCCTCGGTGGGGCCAGGGTCTACGAGCAGTACTTC. This encodes CASSLGGARVYEQYF.